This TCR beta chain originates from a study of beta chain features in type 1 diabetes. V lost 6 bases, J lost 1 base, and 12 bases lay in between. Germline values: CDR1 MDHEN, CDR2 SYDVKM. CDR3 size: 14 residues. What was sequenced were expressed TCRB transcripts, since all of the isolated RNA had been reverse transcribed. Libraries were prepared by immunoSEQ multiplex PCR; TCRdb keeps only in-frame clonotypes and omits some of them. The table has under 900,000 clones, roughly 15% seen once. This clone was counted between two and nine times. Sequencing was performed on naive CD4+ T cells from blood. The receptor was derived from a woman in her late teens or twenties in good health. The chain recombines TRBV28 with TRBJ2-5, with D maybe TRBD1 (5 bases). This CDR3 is CASRMGPPQETQYF. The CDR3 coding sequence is TGTGCCAGCAGGATGGGGCCCCCCCAAGAGACCCAGTACTTC.